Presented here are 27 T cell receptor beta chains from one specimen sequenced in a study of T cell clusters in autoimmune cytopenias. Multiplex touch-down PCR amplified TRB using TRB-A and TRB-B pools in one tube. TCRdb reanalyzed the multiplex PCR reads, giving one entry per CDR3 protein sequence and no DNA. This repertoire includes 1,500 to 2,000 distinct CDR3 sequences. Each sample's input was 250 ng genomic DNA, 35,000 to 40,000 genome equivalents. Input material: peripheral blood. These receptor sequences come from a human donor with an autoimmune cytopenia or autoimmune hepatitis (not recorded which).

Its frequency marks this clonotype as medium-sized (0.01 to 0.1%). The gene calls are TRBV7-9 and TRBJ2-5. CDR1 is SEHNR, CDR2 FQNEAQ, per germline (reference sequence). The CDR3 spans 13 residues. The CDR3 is CASSLGIEETQYF. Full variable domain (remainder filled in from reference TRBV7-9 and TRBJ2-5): DTGVSQNPRHKITKRGQNVTFRCDPISEHNRLYWYRQTLGQGPEFLTYFQNEAQLEKSRLLSDRFSAERPKGSFSTLEIQRTEQGDSAMYLCASSLGIEETQYFGPGTRLLVL.

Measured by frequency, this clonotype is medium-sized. This CDR3 is CAISVGFEENEKLFF. The V and J genes are TRBV10-3 and TRBJ1-4. CDR3 size: 15 residues. Per germline, CDR1 ENHRY and CDR2 SYGVKD.

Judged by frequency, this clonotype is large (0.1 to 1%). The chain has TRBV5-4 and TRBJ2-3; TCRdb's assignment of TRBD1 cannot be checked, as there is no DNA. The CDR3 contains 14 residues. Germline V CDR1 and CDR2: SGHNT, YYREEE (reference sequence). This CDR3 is CASRPDRVTDTQYF.

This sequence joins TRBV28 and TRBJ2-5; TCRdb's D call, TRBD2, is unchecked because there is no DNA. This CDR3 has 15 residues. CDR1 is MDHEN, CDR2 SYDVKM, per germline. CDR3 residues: CASSWAAVLQETQYF.

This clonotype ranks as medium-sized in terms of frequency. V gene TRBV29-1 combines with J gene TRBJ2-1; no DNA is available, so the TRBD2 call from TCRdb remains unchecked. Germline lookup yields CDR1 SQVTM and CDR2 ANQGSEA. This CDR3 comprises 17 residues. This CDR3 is CSVESWTGGLSYNEQFF.

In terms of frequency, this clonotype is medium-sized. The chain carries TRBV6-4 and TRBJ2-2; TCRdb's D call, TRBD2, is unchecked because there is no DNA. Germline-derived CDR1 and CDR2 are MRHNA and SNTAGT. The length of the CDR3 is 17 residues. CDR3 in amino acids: CASAATGVAGDTGELFF.

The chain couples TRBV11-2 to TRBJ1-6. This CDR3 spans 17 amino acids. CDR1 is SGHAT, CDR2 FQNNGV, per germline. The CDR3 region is CASSLELPAATNSPLHF.

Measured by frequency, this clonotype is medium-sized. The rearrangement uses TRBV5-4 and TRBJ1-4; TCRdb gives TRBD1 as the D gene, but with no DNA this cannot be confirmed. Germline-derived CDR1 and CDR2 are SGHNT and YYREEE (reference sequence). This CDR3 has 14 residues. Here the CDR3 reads CASSLQGADEKLFF.

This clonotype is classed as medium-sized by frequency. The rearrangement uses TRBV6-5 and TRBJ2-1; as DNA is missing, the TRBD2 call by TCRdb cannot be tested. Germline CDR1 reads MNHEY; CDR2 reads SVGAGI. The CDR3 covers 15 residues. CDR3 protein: CASSEGLAGYNEQFF.

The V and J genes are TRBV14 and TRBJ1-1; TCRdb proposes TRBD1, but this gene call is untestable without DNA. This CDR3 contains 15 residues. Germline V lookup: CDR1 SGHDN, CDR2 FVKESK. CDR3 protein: CASSQDGTLNTEAFF.

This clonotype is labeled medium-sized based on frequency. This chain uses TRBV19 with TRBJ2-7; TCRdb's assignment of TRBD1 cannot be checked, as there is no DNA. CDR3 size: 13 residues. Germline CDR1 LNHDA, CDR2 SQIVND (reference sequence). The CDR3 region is CASSIWPPYEQYF.

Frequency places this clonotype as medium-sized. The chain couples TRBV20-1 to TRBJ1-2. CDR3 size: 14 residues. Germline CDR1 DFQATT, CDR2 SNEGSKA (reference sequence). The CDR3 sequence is CSAGWQVRSYGYTF.

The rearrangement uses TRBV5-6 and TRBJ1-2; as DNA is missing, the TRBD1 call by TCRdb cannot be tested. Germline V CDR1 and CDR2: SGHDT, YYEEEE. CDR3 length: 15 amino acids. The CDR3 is CASSLEGATNYGYTF.

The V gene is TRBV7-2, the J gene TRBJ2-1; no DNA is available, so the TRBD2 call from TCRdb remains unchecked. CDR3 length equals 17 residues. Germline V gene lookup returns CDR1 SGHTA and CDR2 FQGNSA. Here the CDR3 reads CASRHPDLSGRAGEQFF.

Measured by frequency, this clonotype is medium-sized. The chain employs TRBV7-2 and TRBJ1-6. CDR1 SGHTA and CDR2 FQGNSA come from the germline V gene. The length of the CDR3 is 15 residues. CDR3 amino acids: CASSLAGSAGSPLHF.

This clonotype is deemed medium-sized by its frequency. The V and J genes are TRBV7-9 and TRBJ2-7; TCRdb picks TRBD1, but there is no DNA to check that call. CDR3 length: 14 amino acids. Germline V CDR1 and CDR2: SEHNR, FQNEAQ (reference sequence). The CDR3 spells CASSITGTGVEQYF.

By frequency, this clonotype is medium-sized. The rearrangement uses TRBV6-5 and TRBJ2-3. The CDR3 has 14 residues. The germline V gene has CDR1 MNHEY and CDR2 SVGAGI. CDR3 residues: CASRRTLRTDTQYF.

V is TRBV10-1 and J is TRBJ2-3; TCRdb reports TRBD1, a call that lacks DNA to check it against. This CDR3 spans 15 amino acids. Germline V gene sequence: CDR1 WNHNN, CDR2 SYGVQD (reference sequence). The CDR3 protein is CASSEPGAGTDTQYF.

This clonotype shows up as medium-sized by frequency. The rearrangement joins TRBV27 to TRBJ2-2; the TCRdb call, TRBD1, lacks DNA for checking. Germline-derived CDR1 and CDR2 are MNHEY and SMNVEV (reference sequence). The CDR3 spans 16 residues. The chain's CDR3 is CASSPRTGGLVGELFF.

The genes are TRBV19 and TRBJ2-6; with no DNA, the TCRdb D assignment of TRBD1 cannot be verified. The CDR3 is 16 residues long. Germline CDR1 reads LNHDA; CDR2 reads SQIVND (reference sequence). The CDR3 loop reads CASSQTGGAGANVLTF.

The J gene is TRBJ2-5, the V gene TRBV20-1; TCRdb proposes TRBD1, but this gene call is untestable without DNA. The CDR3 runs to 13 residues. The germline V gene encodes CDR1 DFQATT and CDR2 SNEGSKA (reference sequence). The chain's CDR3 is CSARRGQEETQYF.

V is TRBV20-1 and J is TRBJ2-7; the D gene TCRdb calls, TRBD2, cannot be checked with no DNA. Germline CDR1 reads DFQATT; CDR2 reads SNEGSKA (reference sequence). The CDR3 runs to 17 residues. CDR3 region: CSARDLLGSGSSYEQYF.

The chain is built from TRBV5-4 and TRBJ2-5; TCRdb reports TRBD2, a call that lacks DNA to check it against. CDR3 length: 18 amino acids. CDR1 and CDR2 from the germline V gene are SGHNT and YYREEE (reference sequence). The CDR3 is CASSLGTSGAAAQETQYF.

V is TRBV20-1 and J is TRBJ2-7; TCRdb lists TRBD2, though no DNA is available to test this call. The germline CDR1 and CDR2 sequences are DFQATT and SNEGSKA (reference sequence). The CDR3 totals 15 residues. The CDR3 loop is CSARAPGTSAYEQYF.

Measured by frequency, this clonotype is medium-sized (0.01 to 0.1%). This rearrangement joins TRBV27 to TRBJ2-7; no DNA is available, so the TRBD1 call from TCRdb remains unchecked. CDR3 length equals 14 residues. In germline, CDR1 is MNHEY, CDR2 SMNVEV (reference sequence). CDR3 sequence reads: CASSSSQGFYEQYF.

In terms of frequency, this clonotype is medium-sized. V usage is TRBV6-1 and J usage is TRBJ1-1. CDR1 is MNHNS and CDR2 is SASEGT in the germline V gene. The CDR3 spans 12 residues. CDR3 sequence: CASIRAGGEAFF.

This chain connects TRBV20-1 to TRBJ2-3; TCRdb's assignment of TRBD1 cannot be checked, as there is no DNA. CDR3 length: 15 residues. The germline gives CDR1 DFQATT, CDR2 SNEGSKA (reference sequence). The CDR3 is CSAPPGTGDTDTQYF.